A single sample is the source of the 3 T cell receptor beta chains below, sequenced in a study of PD-L1 blockade in urothelial cancer. Measured with immunoSEQ multiplex PCR; TCRdb has only the in-frame clones, and not every one. Of about 30,000 clones listed, about 79% are singletons. Time point specified: peripheral blood 6 weeks after treatment start. This material consisted of PBMCs, taken around atezolizumab (anti-PD-L1) treatment. The receptors were sampled from a man aged 70-80 years with urothelial cancer.

The V call is TRBV10-3, the J call TRBJ2-7; possible D gene TRBD2, 6 bases. Germline CDR1 ENHRY, CDR2 SYGVKD. Trimming cost V 3 bases and J 4 bases, with 7 bases left between them. CDR3 size: 12 residues. For the CDR3, the DNA is TGTGCCATCAGTGACGGAGGGTACGAGCAGTACTTC. It is translated as CAISDGGYEQYF.

The V call is TRBV11-3, the J call TRBJ1-3; unclear D gene. The V end lost 0 bases, the J end lost 2 bases, and 11 bases lay between the germline ends. CDR1 SGHNT and CDR2 YENEEA come from the germline V gene. This CDR3 contains 16 residues. The CDR3 sequence: CASSLDRRIAGNTIYF. The DNA for the CDR3 is TGTGCCAGCAGCTTAGATAGGAGAATCGCTGGAAACACCATATATTTT.

This clone showed up just once. The chain links TRBV5-5 to TRBJ2-7, with D maybe TRBD1 (6 bases). CDR1 is SGHKS, CDR2 YYEKEE, per germline (reference sequence). CDR3 size: 11 residues. V was pared by 3 bases and J by 11 bases, with 12 bases between. The chain's CDR3 is CASSSTGSEYF. Written as DNA, the CDR3 is TGTGCCAGCAGCTCTACAGGGTCCGAGTACTTC.